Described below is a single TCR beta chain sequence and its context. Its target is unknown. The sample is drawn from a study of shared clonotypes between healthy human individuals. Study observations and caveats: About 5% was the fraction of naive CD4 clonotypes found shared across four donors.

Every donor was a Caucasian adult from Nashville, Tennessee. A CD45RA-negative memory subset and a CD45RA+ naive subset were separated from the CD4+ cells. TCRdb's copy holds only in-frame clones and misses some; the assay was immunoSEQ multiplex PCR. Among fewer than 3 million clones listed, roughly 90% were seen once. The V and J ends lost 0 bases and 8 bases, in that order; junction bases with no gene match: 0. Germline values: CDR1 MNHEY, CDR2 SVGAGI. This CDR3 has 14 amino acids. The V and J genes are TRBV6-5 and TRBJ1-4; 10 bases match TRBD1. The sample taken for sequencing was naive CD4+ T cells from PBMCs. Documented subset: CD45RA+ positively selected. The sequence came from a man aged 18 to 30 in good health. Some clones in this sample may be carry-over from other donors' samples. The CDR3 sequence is CASSYSTGGEKLFF. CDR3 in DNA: TGTGCCAGCAGTTACTCGACAGGGGGCGAAAAACTGTTTTTT.